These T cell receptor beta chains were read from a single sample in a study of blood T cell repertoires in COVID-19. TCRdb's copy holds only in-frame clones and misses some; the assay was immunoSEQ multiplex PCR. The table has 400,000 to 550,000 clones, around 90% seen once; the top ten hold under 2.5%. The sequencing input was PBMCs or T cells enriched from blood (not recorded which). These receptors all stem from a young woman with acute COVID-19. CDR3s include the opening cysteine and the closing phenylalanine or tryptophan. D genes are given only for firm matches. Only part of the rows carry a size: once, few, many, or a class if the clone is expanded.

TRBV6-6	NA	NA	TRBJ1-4	TGTGCCAGCAGTCTAGGACACGAGATGGGGGGACGAAAACTGTTTTTT	CASSLGHEMGGRKLFF
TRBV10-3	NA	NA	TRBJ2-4	TGTGCCATCAGTGAGGAGGGTTTGGTCAAAAACATTCAGTACTTC	CAISEEGLVKNIQYF
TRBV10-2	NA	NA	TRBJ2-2	TGCGCCAGCAGTTCCAGGGGGAACACCGGGGAGCTGTTTTTT	CASSSRGNTGELFF
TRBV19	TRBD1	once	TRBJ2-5	TGTGCCAGTAGTCCACTGGACAGGGACCAAGAGACCCAGTACTTC	CASSPLDRDQETQYF
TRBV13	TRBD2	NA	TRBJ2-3	TGTGCCAGCAGCTTGGGCGGGACTAGGTTGACAGATACGCAGTATTTT	CASSLGGTRLTDTQYF
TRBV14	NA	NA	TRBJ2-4	TGTGCCAGCAGCCAAGATGCATTTTCGGGAAAAAACATTCAGTACTTC	CASSQDAFSGKNIQYF
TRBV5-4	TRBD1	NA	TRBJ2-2	TGTGCCAGCAGCGGATTCGGGACAGGGGGTCCCGGGGAGCTGTTTTTT	CASSGFGTGGPGELFF
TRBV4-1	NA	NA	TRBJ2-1	TGCGCCAGCAGCGACAGATACAATGAGCAGTTCTTC	CASSDRYNEQFF
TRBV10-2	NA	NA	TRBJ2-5	TGCGCCAGCAGTGAGTGGGGCCAGCAAGAGACCCAGTACTTC	CASSEWGQQETQYF
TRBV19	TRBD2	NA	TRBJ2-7	TGTGCCAGTAGTATTCCGGGACTAGCGGCGGAGCAGTACTTC	CASSIPGLAAEQYF
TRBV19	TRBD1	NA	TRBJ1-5	TGTGCCAGTACCGGGACAGGGGGCGATTGTTGCAATCAGCCCCAGCATTTT	CASTGTGGDCCNQPQHF
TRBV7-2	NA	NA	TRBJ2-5	TGTGCCAGCAGCTTAGGGCTCAAAGAGACCCAGTACTTC	CASSLGLKETQYF
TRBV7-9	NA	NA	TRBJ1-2	TGTGCCAGCAGCTTAGATAGGGGGGGCGACTATGGCTACACCTTC	CASSLDRGGDYGYTF
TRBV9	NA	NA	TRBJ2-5	TGTGCCAGCAGCGTAGGAGGGCAGGACCAAGAGACCCAGTACTTC	CASSVGGQDQETQYF
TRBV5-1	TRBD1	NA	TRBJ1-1	TGCGCCAGCAGCTCGACAGGGGGGAACACTGAAGCTTTCTTT	CASSSTGGNTEAFF
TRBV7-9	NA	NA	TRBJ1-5	TGTGCCAGCAGCGCTACAGGGAAGGGCAATCAGCCCCAGCATTTT	CASSATGKGNQPQHF
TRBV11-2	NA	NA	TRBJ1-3	TGTGCCAGCAGCTTAGAGGACATCTCTGGAAACACCATATATTTT	CASSLEDISGNTIYF
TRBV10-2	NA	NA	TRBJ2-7	TGCGCCAGCAGTGAACCCGGGACTGACTACGAGCAGTACTTC	CASSEPGTDYEQYF
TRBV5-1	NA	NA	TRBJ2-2	TGCGCCAGCAGCTTGGCCGGGGGGCAGGACACCGGGGAGCTGTTTTTT	CASSLAGGQDTGELFF
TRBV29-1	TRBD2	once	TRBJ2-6	TGCAGCGTTGAAGAGAGAGGGAGGGCGGCCGGGGCCAACGTCCTGACTTTC	CSVEERGRAAGANVLTF
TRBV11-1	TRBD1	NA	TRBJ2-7	TGTGCCAGCAGCTTTCTCCAGGGGGCGAGGGAGCAGTACTTC	CASSFLQGAREQYF
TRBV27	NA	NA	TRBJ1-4	TGTGCCAGTAGACTGCGGGGTAATGAAAAACTGTTTTTT	CASRLRGNEKLFF
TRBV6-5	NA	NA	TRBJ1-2	TGTGCCAGCAGAACCCCGGGGGGCGCGGGAGGAGGCTACACCTTC	CASRTPGGAGGGYTF
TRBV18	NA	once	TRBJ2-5	TGTGCCAGCTCCAAAAATGCGGGTAATCGGGAGACCCAGTACTTC	CASSKNAGNRETQYF
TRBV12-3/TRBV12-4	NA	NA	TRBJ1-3	TGTGCCAGCACTCGGGGGTCCGGAAACACCATATATTTT	CASTRGSGNTIYF
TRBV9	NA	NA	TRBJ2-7	TGTGCCAGCAGCGTAGCGGGAGGGGACAGATCTTTCCAGTACTTC	CASSVAGGDRSFQYF
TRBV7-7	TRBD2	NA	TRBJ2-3	TGTGCCAGCAGCCGATCTTCTAGCGGGAGATCAGATACGCAGTATTTT	CASSRSSSGRSDTQYF
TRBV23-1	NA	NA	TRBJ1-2	TGCGCCAGCGACAGGTCCTATGGCTACACCTTC	CASDRSYGYTF
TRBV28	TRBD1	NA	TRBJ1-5	TGTGCCAGCAGTTTGTCCGGGACAGGGGTGCGACAGCCCCAGCATTTT	CASSLSGTGVRQPQHF
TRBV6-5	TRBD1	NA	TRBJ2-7	TGTGCCAGCAGCTTAACCGGGACAGGGGCTGCTGAGCAGTACTTC	CASSLTGTGAAEQYF
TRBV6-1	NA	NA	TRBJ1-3	TGTGCCAGCAGTGAGCTAGCTTCGTTGGTAAGCACCATATATTTT	CASSELASLVSTIYF
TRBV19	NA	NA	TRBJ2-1	TGTGCCAGTGCGCAGGCTACCTACAATGAGCAGTTCTTC	CASAQATYNEQFF
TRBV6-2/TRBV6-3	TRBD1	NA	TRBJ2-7	TGTGCCAGCAGTGACCAGGGGGCCCGCATCGAGCAGTACTTC	CASSDQGARIEQYF
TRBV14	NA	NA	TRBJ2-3	TGTGCCAGCAGCCAAGAGGGACTTTCCTCGCAGTATTTT	CASSQEGLSSQYF
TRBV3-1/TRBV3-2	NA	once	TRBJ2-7	TGTGCCAGCAGCCAGAGCTACGAGCAGTACTTC	CASSQSYEQYF
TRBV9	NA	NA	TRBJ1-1	TGTGCCAGCAGCGTAGGCCACGAGGGAGGGGTCGGCGACACTGAAGCTTTCTTT	CASSVGHEGGVGDTEAFF
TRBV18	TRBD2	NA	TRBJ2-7	TGTGCCAGCTCACCACAAAGCCTAGCGGGAGACGAGCAGTACTTC	CASSPQSLAGDEQYF
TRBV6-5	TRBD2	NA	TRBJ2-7	TGTGCCAGCTCCGGGGGGGGCGAGCAGTACTTC	CASSGGGEQYF
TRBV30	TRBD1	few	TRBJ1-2	TGTGCCTGGACGGCCGGGACAGGGGGTGGCTACACCTTC	CAWTAGTGGGYTF
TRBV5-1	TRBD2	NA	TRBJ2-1	TGCGCCAGCAGCTTGGGGGCTAGCGGGTCCTCCAGTGAGCAGTTCTTC	CASSLGASGSSSEQFF
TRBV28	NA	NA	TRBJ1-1	TGTGCCAGCAGTTTCCTTGGACTCGCTTTCTTT	CASSFLGLAFF
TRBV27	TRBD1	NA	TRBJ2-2	TGTGCCAGCAGTTTCACTATCAATCAGGTTGACAGGGGGTCTTCAGTCGGGCTGTTTTTT	CASSFTINQVDRGSSVGLFF
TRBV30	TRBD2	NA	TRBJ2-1	TGTGCCTGGCAAAGAGGCGCGGGAGGGGACAATGAGCAGTTCTTC	CAWQRGAGGDNEQFF
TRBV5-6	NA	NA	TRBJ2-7	TGTGCCAGCAGCCCGATCCCCGGAGGGCCGACCTACGAGCAGTACTTC	CASSPIPGGPTYEQYF
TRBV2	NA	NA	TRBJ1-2	TGTGCCAGCGACGGAGCAGGGGCCTTCTATGGCTACACCTTC	CASDGAGAFYGYTF
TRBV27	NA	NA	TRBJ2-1	TGTGCCAGCAGTACCCTATCGTCGGGCTCCTACAATGAGCAGTTCTTC	CASSTLSSGSYNEQFF
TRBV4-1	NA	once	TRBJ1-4	TGCGCCAGCAGCCAAGTCAGATATGAAAAACTGTTTTTT	CASSQVRYEKLFF
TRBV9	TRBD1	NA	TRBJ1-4	TGTGCCAGCAGCCCTGAACAGGGGCCGGGGGAAAAACTGTTTTTT	CASSPEQGPGEKLFF
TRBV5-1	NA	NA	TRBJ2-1	TGCGCCAGCAGCTCACTAGCTAGGCATGAGCAGTTCTTC	CASSSLARHEQFF
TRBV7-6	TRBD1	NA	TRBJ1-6	TGTGCCAGCAGCCTTGACAGGGCTGGGTCACCCCTCCACTTT	CASSLDRAGSPLHF